The following is a T cell receptor (beta chain) sequence with its context. The sample originates from a study of technical replicates of blood from several donors. Using immunoSEQ multiplex PCR, the repertoire was profiled, and TCRdb retains in-frame clones only, with some absent. Of around 80,000 clones detected, roughly 98% appear once; the ten largest clones hold approximately 0.15%. Germline CDR1 and CDR2: MDHEN and SYDVKM. V was cut by 2 bases and J by 6 bases, with 10 bases left in between. The length of the CDR3 is 13 residues. This TCR derives from a human donor in good health. The sample taken for sequencing was T cells isolated from PBMCs. The V call is TRBV28, the J call TRBJ1-1, with D perhaps matching TRBD1 (6 bases). CDR3 DNA: TGTGCCAGCAGTTTACAGGGGAGCCCTGAAGCTTTCTTT. Its protein is CASSLQGSPEAFF.